What follows are 32 T cell receptor beta chains derived from one specimen sequenced in a study of cytomegalovirus exposure and HLA in healthy donors. PCR involved 60 Vbeta and 13 Jbeta primers. Method: immunoSEQ multiplex PCR; TCRdb's copy keeps in-frame clones and lacks some. The sample lists 150,000 or so clones; roughly 70% were seen once. Material: PBMCs. The receptors originated from a man younger than 40 in good health and CMV-seropositive.

This sequence joins TRBV7-9 and TRBJ2-1; 8 nucleotides line up with TRBD2. This CDR3 region has 14 residues. With V trimmed by 2 bases and J by 7 bases, 4 bases remained unmatched. Germline values: CDR1 SEHNR, CDR2 FQNEAQ (reference sequence). The CDR3 reads CASSLSGLANEQFF. In DNA form, the CDR3 reads TGTGCCAGCAGCTTATCTGGACTAGCAAATGAGCAGTTCTTC.

The chain is built from TRBV27 and TRBJ2-7; the D gene is possibly TRBD1 (6 bases). The V gene lost 4 bases and the J gene lost 7 bases, with 20 bases spanning the gap. The germline V gene has CDR1 MNHEY and CDR2 SMNVEV (reference sequence). The CDR3 runs 15 residues. CDR3 nucleotides: TGTGCCAGCAGTTATAATGACAGGCTTCCGGGGGAGCAGTACTTC. Protein product: CASSYNDRLPGEQYF.

The chain has TRBV19 and TRBJ2-6; 8 bases fit TRBD1. Germline trimming cut 3 bases from V and 2 bases from J; bases unmatched to any gene: 6. CDR1 is LNHDA, CDR2 SQIVND, per germline (reference sequence). The CDR3 has 17 residues. The CDR3 region has the DNA TGTGCCAGTAGTATTCGGCAGGGGGCTCCTGGGGCCAACGTCCTGACTTTC. This gives the protein CASSIRQGAPGANVLTF.

This clone was recorded once. The chain carries TRBV2 and TRBJ2-7; D perhaps matches TRBD1 (5 bases). CDR3 length equals 15 residues. Trimming shortened V by 6 bases and J by 3 bases, and 18 bases separated the two germline ends. Per the germline V gene, CDR1 is SNHLY and CDR2 is FYNNEI. This chain's CDR3 is CASRIQWGRGYEQYF. DNA for the CDR3: TGTGCCAGCAGAATCCAGTGGGGAAGGGGCTACGAGCAGTACTTC.

V and J are TRBV7-6 and TRBJ1-2; D remains unclear. Germline V gives CDR1 SGHVS, CDR2 FNYEAQ. V lost 5 bases to trimming and J lost 2 bases, with 12 bases between them. This CDR3 has 14 residues. DNA of the CDR3: TGTGCCAGCAGCCTCGGAGACGGAAACTATGGCTACACCTTC. This encodes CASSLGDGNYGYTF.

The count of this clone is one. V is TRBV19 and J is TRBJ2-2, with 9 nucleotides matching TRBD2. Germline V gene data show CDR1 as LNHDA and CDR2 as SQIVND (reference sequence). This CDR3 region has 14 residues. With V trimmed by 10 bases and J by 2 bases, 5 bases remained unmatched. CDR3 amino acids: CATGTSQNTGELFF. CDR3 nucleotide sequence: TGTGCCACGGGGACTAGCCAAAACACCGGGGAGCTGTTTTTT.

Ten or more counts support this clone. The rearrangement uses TRBV11-3 and TRBJ2-7, with a weak D call TRBD2 (6 bases). The V and J ends lost 0 bases and 0 bases respectively, with 12 bases between them. Per germline, CDR1 SGHNT and CDR2 YENEEA. CDR3 size: 16 residues. CDR3 residues: CASSLERGGNSYEQYF. The CDR3 DNA reads as TGTGCCAGCAGCTTAGAGCGGGGCGGGAACTCCTACGAGCAGTACTTC.

The chain is built from TRBV19 and TRBJ2-5; maybe TRBD1 (6 bases). The CDR3 contains 12 residues. Per the germline V gene, CDR1 is LNHDA and CDR2 is SQIVND (reference sequence). V was cut by 8 bases and J by 2 bases, with 9 bases left in between. CDR3 sequence reads: CASGTMQETQYF. The CDR3 DNA reads as TGTGCCAGTGGGACAATGCAAGAGACCCAGTACTTC.

The CDR3 protein is CSVQKTYEQYF. The CDR3 region has the DNA TGCAGCGTACAGAAAACCTACGAGCAGTACTTC. This chain links TRBV29-1 with TRBJ2-7; D gene unclear. The V end was cut by 6 bases, the J end by 2 bases, with 8 bases between. CDR1 is SQVTM, CDR2 ANQGSEA, per germline. The CDR3 length is 11 residues.

V and J are TRBV19 and TRBJ1-1, with D possibly being TRBD1 (5 bases). The germline V gene has CDR1 LNHDA and CDR2 SQIVND (reference sequence). Trimming removed 8 bases from V and 3 bases from J, with 13 bases in between. The CDR3 is made up of 13 amino acids. CDR3 residues: CASRQPRYTEAFF. CDR3 DNA: TGTGCCAGTCGACAGCCACGATACACTGAAGCTTTCTTT.

CDR3 sequence (DNA): TGTGCCAGCAGCCTGGACAGGGGCCATAATGAAAAACTGTTTTTT. Residues: CASSLDRGHNEKLFF. The rearrangement links TRBV6-6 to TRBJ1-4; 9 positions match TRBD1. The length of the CDR3 is 15 residues. Unmatched junction bases numbered 6, after V lost 6 bases and J lost 4 bases. Germline V gene data show CDR1 as MNHNY and CDR2 as SVGAGI (reference sequence).

The rearrangement joins TRBV30 to TRBJ2-7; the D gene is possibly TRBD1 (6 bases). The CDR3 spans 14 residues. Trimming cost V 0 bases and J 0 bases, with 9 bases left between them. Germline values: CDR1 GTSNPN, CDR2 SVGIG (reference sequence). The chain's CDR3 is CAWSVGGVSYEQYF. The CDR3 coding sequence is TGTGCCTGGAGTGTAGGGGGTGTCTCCTACGAGCAGTACTTC. The full variable domain, its missing parts supplied by reference TRBV30 and TRBJ2-7, is SQTIHQWPATLVQPVGSPLSLECTVEGTSNPNLYWYRQAAGRGLQLLFYSVGIGQISSEVPQNLSASRPQDRQFILSSKKLLLSDSGFYLCAWSVGGVSYEQYFGPGTRLTVT.

The chain couples TRBV29-1 to TRBJ2-3; the match to TRBD2 covers 9 bases. V shed 5 bases, J shed 3 bases, and the junction held 9 bases outside the gene matches. The CDR3 is made up of 15 amino acids. Germline-derived CDR1 and CDR2 are SQVTM and ANQGSEA. The DNA for the CDR3 is TGCAGCGTTTCCACCACTAGCGGGTATACAGATACGCAGTATTTT. It yields the protein CSVSTTSGYTDTQYF.

The gene calls are TRBV11-3 and TRBJ2-3; D unclear. The CDR3 spans 14 residues. V gave up 1 base and J gave up 6 bases, with 11 bases separating them. Germline CDR1 SGHNT, CDR2 YENEEA. Written as DNA, the CDR3 is TGTGCCAGCAGCTTAGGTGTAGCTGGGGATACGCAGTATTTT. Encoded protein: CASSLGVAGDTQYF.

The V gene is TRBV27, the J gene TRBJ2-1, with 11 nucleotides matching TRBD1. The CDR3 runs 15 residues. Germline V gene data show CDR1 as MNHEY and CDR2 as SMNVEV (reference sequence). Germline trimming cut 5 bases from V and 8 bases from J; bases unmatched to any gene: 8. CDR3 nucleotide sequence: TGTGCCAGCAGTGCTACCGGGACAGGGGGTTATGAGCAGTTCTTC. Amino acid sequence: CASSATGTGGYEQFF.

V gene TRBV10-3 combines with J gene TRBJ1-2; 9 nucleotides align to TRBD1. With 6 bases clipped from V and 6 bases from J, the junction kept 8 bases outside the gene matches. This CDR3 is 14 amino acids long. CDR1 is ENHRY and CDR2 is SYGVKD in the germline V gene. The CDR3 region has the DNA TGTGCCATCAGCGTACAGGGGGCAGAAGATGGCTACACCTTC. Amino acids: CAISVQGAEDGYTF.

V is TRBV5-5 and J is TRBJ1-5; TRBD1 might be the D (5 bases). CDR1 SGHKS and CDR2 YYEKEE come from the germline V gene (reference sequence). The CDR3 runs 15 residues. Trimming stripped 5 bases from V and 0 bases from J, with 12 bases between. Here the CDR3 DNA reads TGTGCCAGCAGTGGGGGGGAGTATAGCAATCAGCCCCAGCATTTT. This encodes CASSGGEYSNQPQHF.

This clone was detected only a few times. J is TRBJ2-7 and V is TRBV6-5; maybe TRBD2 (6 bases). The V gene lost 0 bases and the J gene lost 0 bases, with 6 bases spanning the gap. Germline V lookup: CDR1 MNHEY, CDR2 SVGAGI. The CDR3 loop spans 14 amino acids. The CDR3 protein is CASSYSGSSYEQYF. CDR3 nucleotides: TGTGCCAGCAGTTACTCCGGGAGCTCCTACGAGCAGTACTTC.

V is TRBV5-4 and J is TRBJ2-6; D gene ambiguous. Germline CDR1 and CDR2: SGHNT and YYREEE (reference sequence). The CDR3 runs to 18 residues. The V end was cut by 3 bases, the J end by 2 bases, with 18 bases between. In nucleotides, the CDR3 is TGTGCCAGCAGCTCCCCTCCTTCAATAGTCCCTGGGGCCAACGTCCTGACTTTC. This codes for CASSSPPSIVPGANVLTF.

The chain has TRBV18 and TRBJ2-1, with D perhaps matching TRBD1 (5 bases). This CDR3 contains 13 residues. CDR1 is KGHSH, CDR2 LQKENI, per germline. V was shortened by 0 bases and J by 8 bases, with 8 bases between the two germline ends. CDR3 nucleotides: TGTGCCAGCTCACCACCAAGCAGGGATGAGCAGTTCTTC. Its translation: CASSPPSRDEQFF.

This clone showed up just a few times. The CDR3 is CASSSGNTGELFF. CDR3 in DNA: TGTGCCTCCTCGTCGGGGAACACCGGGGAGCTGTTTTTT. The V gene is TRBV19, the J gene TRBJ2-2; D is unresolved. Germline V gene data show CDR1 as LNHDA and CDR2 as SQIVND (reference sequence). The CDR3 is 13 residues long. The V gene lost 11 bases and the J gene lost 1 base, with 11 bases spanning the gap.

The rearrangement joins TRBV7-9 to TRBJ2-3, with 10 bases that match TRBD2. The V segment lost 7 bases and the J segment 4 bases; nucleotides outside the gene matches: 8. Germline values: CDR1 SEHNR, CDR2 FQNEAQ (reference sequence). The CDR3 has 15 amino acids. CDR3 sequence (DNA): TGTGCCAGCACTCAAGCGGGAGGGCTCGCAGATACGCAGTATTTT. Translating gives CASTQAGGLADTQYF.

This rearrangement joins TRBV9 to TRBJ1-5, with D possibly TRBD1 on 5 matching bases. CDR1 is SGDLS, CDR2 YYNGEE, per germline. Trimming stripped 4 bases from V and 1 base from J, with 9 bases between. CDR3 length: 14 amino acids. The CDR3 coding sequence is TGTGCCAGCAGCCCTACAGGAAGCAATCAGCCCCAGCATTTT. Protein: CASSPTGSNQPQHF. The complete variable domain, with remaining parts taken from reference TRBV9 and TRBJ1-5, reads DSGVTQTPKHLITATGQRVTLRCSPRSGDLSVYWYQQSLDQGLQFLIQYYNGEERAKGNILERFSAQQFPDLHSELNLSSLELGDSALYFCASSPTGSNQPQHFGDGTRLSIL.

V is TRBV7-9 and J is TRBJ2-3; 16 bases are shared with TRBD2. J gave up 4 bases and V 5 bases, and 9 bases lay outside the gene matches. This CDR3 is 18 amino acids long. Germline CDR1 is SEHNR and CDR2 is FQNEAQ (reference sequence). CDR3 sequence reads: CASSPSPGLAGGADTQYF. The CDR3 bases are TGTGCCAGCAGCCCAAGCCCGGGACTAGCGGGAGGGGCAGATACGCAGTATTTT.

This chain connects TRBV6-5 to TRBJ1-1; maybe TRBD1 (6 bases). CDR3 length: 15 amino acids. Between the trimmed V and J ends, which lost 6 bases and 0 bases, there was a span of 14 bases. The V gene's germline CDR1 is MNHEY and CDR2 SVGAGI. The CDR3 loop is CASSKGGELNTEAFF. The CDR3 region has the DNA TGTGCCAGCAGCAAAGGGGGGGAATTGAACACTGAAGCTTTCTTT.

The chain joins TRBV30 to TRBJ1-3; a possible D gene is TRBD1 (5 bases). V was shortened by 0 bases and J by 6 bases, with 15 bases between the two germline ends. The CDR3 is made up of 15 amino acids. The germline V gene encodes CDR1 GTSNPN and CDR2 SVGIG (reference sequence). In DNA, the CDR3 is TGTGCCTGGAGTGTGACAGCCTCAAGGTTAAACACCATATATTTT. The encoded protein is CAWSVTASRLNTIYF.

In its sample, this clone was seen a few times. The rearrangement links TRBV9 to TRBJ1-1; D possibly corresponds to TRBD1 (5 bases). CDR1 and CDR2 from the germline V gene are SGDLS and YYNGEE. The CDR3 length is 16 residues. V was shortened by 3 bases and J by 5 bases, with 20 bases between the two germline ends. The CDR3 coding sequence is TGTGCCAGCAGCGATAGGCGCGGGGGGAAGATTACTGAAGCTTTCTTT. Encoded protein: CASSDRRGGKITEAFF. The whole variable domain, filled in from reference TRBV9 and TRBJ1-1, reads DSGVTQTPKHLITATGQRVTLRCSPRSGDLSVYWYQQSLDQGLQFLIQYYNGEERAKGNILERFSAQQFPDLHSELNLSSLELGDSALYFCASSDRRGGKITEAFFGQGTRLTVV.

On this clone itself: The junction departs from the called germline gene at one end, perhaps through a read error. The rearrangement links TRBV11-2 to TRBJ2-3; 10 nucleotides line up with TRBD2. CDR1 and CDR2 from the germline V gene are SGHAT and FQNNGV. The CDR3 is made up of 15 amino acids. The chain's CDR3 is CASSLAGGRTDTQYF. The CDR3 bases are TGTGCCAGCAGTTTAGCGGGAGGACGCACAGATACGCAGTATTTT.

The V and J genes are TRBV6-5 and TRBJ2-7; D is possibly TRBD2 (5 bases). Germline CDR1 MNHEY, CDR2 SVGAGI. V shed 1 base and J shed 3 bases, with 13 bases lying between them. The CDR3 covers 15 residues. In DNA form, the CDR3 reads TGTGCCAGCAGTTACTTCCCGGGAATACTCTACGAGCAGTACTTC. This codes for CASSYFPGILYEQYF.

The rearrangement uses TRBV13 and TRBJ2-3; 7 bases align to TRBD2. The CDR3 consists of 16 residues. V shed 5 bases and J 2 bases; nucleotides not matched to a gene: 10. Germline V gives CDR1 PRHDT, CDR2 FYEKMQ (reference sequence). The CDR3 coding sequence is TGTGCCAGCAGCCCTCTTACCGGGACTAACACAGATACGCAGTATTTT. Its translation is CASSPLTGTNTDTQYF.

This chain uses TRBV27 with TRBJ1-2, with 8 positions matching TRBD1. This CDR3 has 16 residues. Germline V gene sequence: CDR1 MNHEY, CDR2 SMNVEV (reference sequence). The ends lost 6 bases at V and 4 bases at J; junction bases unmatched: 13. The DNA of the CDR3 is TGTGCCAGCAGGTTCGGCTCAGGGGGCGACGGCTATGGCTACACCTTC. Translating it yields CASRFGSGGDGYGYTF.

The rearrangement links TRBV4-2 to TRBJ1-1, with 10 bases lining up with TRBD1. V lost 1 base to trimming and J lost 11 bases; unmatched junction nucleotides: 16. CDR1 and CDR2 (germline): LGHNA, YNFKEQ. The CDR3 has 17 residues. The CDR3 spells CASSQVLPGQGLGWAFF. Here the CDR3 DNA reads TGTGCCAGCAGCCAAGTACTCCCGGGACAGGGGCTCGGGTGGGCTTTCTTT.